What follows describes a single T cell receptor (beta chain). This entry belongs to a study of blood T cell repertoires in COVID-19. CDR1 and CDR2 from the germline V gene are LNHDA and SQIVND (reference sequence). Germline trimming cut 6 bases from V and 2 bases from J; bases unmatched to any gene: 9. This CDR3 is 16 amino acids long. Per the study methods: For nucleated cells, counts were estimated from reference gene primer amplification. Clones were read by immunoSEQ multiplex PCR, and TCRdb kept only the in-frame ones, dropping some. V and J calls and clone size are copied from that table; D and trimming were computed from the DNA. The table records approximately 230,000 clones, about 80% of them present only once.

The receptor was derived from an elderly man with acute or convalescent COVID-19. The sample consisted of peripheral blood. V gene TRBV19 combines with J gene TRBJ2-5; TRBD1 matches 10 bases. The CDR3: CASRSWGQGRQETQYF. For the CDR3, the DNA is TGTGCCAGTAGATCTTGGGGACAGGGGAGACAAGAGACCCAGTACTTC.